A selection of T cell receptor beta chains follows, all from one sample in a study of blood T cell repertoires in COVID-19. Only in-frame clones appear in the TCRdb table, and some are missing; sequencing was by immunoSEQ multiplex PCR. The repertoire holds about 350,000 clones, with 87% as singletons. Sequencing was performed on PBMCs or T cells enriched from blood (not recorded which). All receptors come from a young woman who had recovered from COVID-19. The CDR3 runs from the conserved cysteine through the conserved F or W. D genes are given only for firm matches. Only part of the rows carry a size: once, few, many, or a class if the clone is expanded.

CDR3 protein: CASSLQARGTGFYEQYF
CDR3 DNA: TGTGCCAGCAGTCTCCAGGCCCGCGGGACAGGTTTTTACGAGCAGTACTTC
J gene: TRBJ2-7
D gene: TRBD1
clone size: few
V gene: TRBV27

CDR3 protein: CASSQLLGQGREKLFF
CDR3 DNA: TGTGCCAGCAGCCAACTCCTGGGACAGGGACGCGAAAAACTGTTTTTT
J gene: TRBJ1-4
D gene: TRBD1
clone size: .
V gene: TRBV14

CDR3 protein: CASSPLGAGGSETQYF
CDR3 DNA: TGTGCCAGCAGCCCTTTGGGGGCGGGGGGTTCCGAGACCCAGTACTTC
J gene: TRBJ2-5
D gene: TRBD2
clone size: once
V gene: TRBV7-2

CDR3 protein: CASSPTNTGELFF
CDR3 DNA: TGTGCCAGCAGCCCTACGAACACCGGGGAGCTGTTTTTT
J gene: TRBJ2-2
D gene: .
clone size: .
V gene: TRBV7-9

CDR3 protein: CSGQGASNTEAFF
CDR3 DNA: TGCAGCGGCCAGGGGGCCTCTAACACTGAAGCTTTCTTT
J gene: TRBJ1-1
D gene: TRBD1
clone size: .
V gene: TRBV29-1

CDR3 protein: CASSQEATRGNYGYTF
CDR3 DNA: TGTGCCAGCAGCCAAGAGGCCACCAGGGGCAACTATGGCTACACCTTC
J gene: TRBJ1-2
D gene: .
clone size: .
V gene: TRBV3-1/TRBV3-2

CDR3 protein: CASSLWPGSGNTIYF
CDR3 DNA: TGTGCCAGCAGTTTATGGCCGGGCTCTGGAAACACCATATATTTT
J gene: TRBJ1-3
D gene: .
clone size: .
V gene: TRBV28

CDR3 protein: CASSLSVNEKLFF
CDR3 DNA: TGTGCCAGCAGTTTATCGGTTAATGAAAAACTGTTTTTT
J gene: TRBJ1-4
D gene: .
clone size: once
V gene: TRBV28

CDR3 protein: CASSLRSPGTQYF
CDR3 DNA: TGTGCCAGCAGTTTAAGATCCCCGGGGACCCAGTACTTC
J gene: TRBJ2-5
D gene: .
clone size: .
V gene: TRBV28

CDR3 protein: CASSPVGRAGEAFF
CDR3 DNA: TGTGCCAGCTCACCAGTTGGCAGGGCAGGAGAAGCTTTCTTT
J gene: TRBJ1-1
D gene: .
clone size: .
V gene: TRBV18

CDR3 protein: CASIGTPQYYEQYF
CDR3 DNA: TGTGCCAGCATAGGCACCCCACAGTACTACGAGCAGTACTTC
J gene: TRBJ2-7
D gene: .
clone size: once
V gene: TRBV6-6

CDR3 protein: CASSQAGTGAYNEQFF
CDR3 DNA: TGCGCCAGCAGCCAAGCCGGGACAGGGGCCTACAATGAGCAGTTCTTC
J gene: TRBJ2-1
D gene: TRBD1
clone size: .
V gene: TRBV4-1

CDR3 protein: CASSFGQGIQETQYF
CDR3 DNA: TGCGCCAGCAGCTTTGGCCAGGGAATTCAAGAGACCCAGTACTTC
J gene: TRBJ2-5
D gene: .
clone size: .
V gene: TRBV5-1

CDR3 protein: CASSFGVETQYF
CDR3 DNA: TGTGCCAGCAGCTTCGGGGTGGAGACCCAGTACTTC
J gene: TRBJ2-5
D gene: .
clone size: .
V gene: TRBV7-9

CDR3 protein: CASSLSLLGGYGYTF
CDR3 DNA: TGTGCCAGCAGTTTATCCCTCCTAGGTGGCTATGGCTACACCTTC
J gene: TRBJ1-2
D gene: .
clone size: .
V gene: TRBV28

CDR3 protein: CASSSSGTSGRDTQYF
CDR3 DNA: TGTGCCAGCAGCTCTTCCGGGACTAGCGGGAGGGATACGCAGTATTTT
J gene: TRBJ2-3
D gene: TRBD2
clone size: .
V gene: TRBV7-2

CDR3 protein: CASTGGGMGNQPQHF
CDR3 DNA: TGTGCCAGCACCGGAGGAGGAATGGGCAATCAGCCCCAGCATTTT
J gene: TRBJ1-5
D gene: .
clone size: .
V gene: TRBV6-6

CDR3 protein: CASSQSGTGNEKLFF
CDR3 DNA: TGCGCCAGCAGCCAATCCGGGACAGGGAATGAAAAACTGTTTTTT
J gene: TRBJ1-4
D gene: TRBD1
clone size: .
V gene: TRBV4-1

CDR3 protein: CASSVTASSYEQYF
CDR3 DNA: TGTGCCAGTAGTGTTACTGCGAGCTCCTACGAGCAGTACTTC
J gene: TRBJ2-7
D gene: .
clone size: .
V gene: TRBV19

CDR3 protein: CASSQSSVGPYNEQFF
CDR3 DNA: TGTGCCAGCAGCCAAAGTAGCGTCGGGCCCTACAATGAGCAGTTCTTC
J gene: TRBJ2-1
D gene: .
clone size: .
V gene: TRBV3-1/TRBV3-2

CDR3 protein: CASSLVVGGSGNMNTEAFF
CDR3 DNA: TGTGCCAGCAGCTTAGTGGTTGGGGGGAGTGGGAACATGAACACTGAAGCTTTCTTT
J gene: TRBJ1-1
D gene: .
clone size: .
V gene: TRBV7-6

CDR3 protein: CASSTRRQGRRETQYF
CDR3 DNA: TGTGCCAGCAGCACAAGAAGACAGGGCCGACGAGAGACCCAGTACTTC
J gene: TRBJ2-5
D gene: TRBD1
clone size: once
V gene: TRBV28

CDR3 protein: CASSQDGAGGYTF
CDR3 DNA: TGCGCCAGCAGCCAAGATGGGGCAGGCGGCTACACCTTC
J gene: TRBJ1-2
D gene: .
clone size: once
V gene: TRBV4-3

CDR3 protein: CASSQVRGGTEAFF
CDR3 DNA: TGTGCCAGCAGCCAAGTAAGGGGGGGCACTGAAGCTTTCTTT
J gene: TRBJ1-1
D gene: .
clone size: .
V gene: TRBV4-2

CDR3 protein: CASSLERGMSHEQYF
CDR3 DNA: TGTGCCAGCAGCTTAGAACGGGGTATGTCCCACGAGCAGTACTTC
J gene: TRBJ2-7
D gene: .
clone size: .
V gene: TRBV13

CDR3 protein: CASTEWGANTGELFF
CDR3 DNA: TGTGCCAGCACGGAGTGGGGGGCGAACACCGGGGAGCTGTTTTTT
J gene: TRBJ2-2
D gene: .
clone size: .
V gene: TRBV28

CDR3 protein: CASSPGTGYGYTF
CDR3 DNA: TGCGCCAGCAGCCCGGGGACAGGCTATGGCTACACCTTC
J gene: TRBJ1-2
D gene: TRBD1
clone size: few
V gene: TRBV5-1

CDR3 protein: CASSLARTGNTDTQYF
CDR3 DNA: TGTGCCAGCAGCTTAGCCCGGACAGGGAACACAGATACGCAGTATTTT
J gene: TRBJ2-3
D gene: TRBD1
clone size: .
V gene: TRBV7-9

CDR3 protein: CAIRGSESTEAFF
CDR3 DNA: TGTGCCATCAGAGGCTCGGAGAGCACTGAAGCTTTCTTT
J gene: TRBJ1-1
D gene: .
clone size: .
V gene: TRBV10-3

CDR3 protein: CASSLGQDSYNEQFF
CDR3 DNA: TGTGCCAGCAGCTTGGGTCAGGACAGTTACAATGAGCAGTTCTTC
J gene: TRBJ2-1
D gene: .
clone size: .
V gene: TRBV11-2

CDR3 protein: CASSKTLAGGNTGELFF
CDR3 DNA: TGCGCCAGCAGTAAAACCTTAGCGGGGGGAAACACCGGGGAGCTGTTTTTT
J gene: TRBJ2-2
D gene: TRBD2
clone size: .
V gene: TRBV10-2

CDR3 protein: CASSGLTRGANTIYF
CDR3 DNA: TGTGCCAGCAGTGGTTTAACCCGGGGGGCAAACACCATATATTTT
J gene: TRBJ1-3
D gene: .
clone size: .
V gene: TRBV28

CDR3 protein: CASSSGQGRNQPQHF
CDR3 DNA: TGTGCCAGCAGCTCAGGACAGGGAAGAAATCAGCCCCAGCATTTT
J gene: TRBJ1-5
D gene: TRBD1
clone size: .
V gene: TRBV28

CDR3 protein: CASSLARDRGRKTNEKLFF
CDR3 DNA: TGTGCCAGCAGCTTAGCACGGGACAGGGGGCGGAAAACTAATGAAAAACTGTTTTTT
J gene: TRBJ1-4
D gene: TRBD1
clone size: once
V gene: TRBV7-6

CDR3 protein: CASSLSAVQPQHF
CDR3 DNA: TGTGCCAGCAGCTTAAGCGCGGTTCAGCCCCAGCATTTT
J gene: TRBJ1-5
D gene: .
clone size: .
V gene: TRBV7-9

CDR3 protein: CASSPGLGGANYGYTF
CDR3 DNA: TGCGCCAGCAGCCCGGGTCTTGGGGGGGCAAACTATGGCTACACCTTC
J gene: TRBJ1-2
D gene: .
clone size: .
V gene: TRBV5-1

CDR3 protein: CASSGAGTFTDTQYF
CDR3 DNA: TGTGCCAGCAGTGGAGCGGGGACCTTCACAGATACGCAGTATTTT
J gene: TRBJ2-3
D gene: TRBD2
clone size: .
V gene: TRBV28

CDR3 protein: CASSLTGSPTYEQYF
CDR3 DNA: TGTGCCAGCAGCTTAACGGGGTCCCCCACCTACGAGCAGTACTTC
J gene: TRBJ2-7
D gene: .
clone size: .
V gene: TRBV5-6

CDR3 protein: CASSYSAGGGYTF
CDR3 DNA: TGTGCCAGCAGTTACTCTGCGGGCGGGGGCTACACCTTC
J gene: TRBJ1-2
D gene: .
clone size: few
V gene: TRBV6-2/TRBV6-3

CDR3 protein: CASSQEPGRSTDTQYF
CDR3 DNA: TGTGCCAGCAGCCAAGAACCCGGGAGAAGCACAGATACGCAGTATTTT
J gene: TRBJ2-3
D gene: .
clone size: .
V gene: TRBV3-1/TRBV3-2

CDR3 protein: CASSYRGPGKLFF
CDR3 DNA: TGTGCCAGCAGTTACAGGGGGCCCGGAAAACTGTTTTTT
J gene: TRBJ1-4
D gene: TRBD1
clone size: .
V gene: TRBV6-2/TRBV6-3

CDR3 protein: CSVTGTSGVNTGELFF
CDR3 DNA: TGCAGCGTTACCGGGACTAGCGGGGTGAACACCGGGGAGCTGTTTTTT
J gene: TRBJ2-2
D gene: TRBD2
clone size: .
V gene: TRBV29-1

CDR3 protein: CASRAGTGIYEQYF
CDR3 DNA: TGTGCCAGCAGAGCCGGGACAGGGATCTACGAGCAGTACTTC
J gene: TRBJ2-7
D gene: TRBD1
clone size: few
V gene: TRBV6-5

CDR3 protein: CASSLDRGELFF
CDR3 DNA: TGCGCCAGCAGTCTCGATCGGGGGGAGCTGTTTTTT
J gene: TRBJ2-2
D gene: .
clone size: .
V gene: TRBV10-1

CDR3 protein: CASSPPQGVGTEAFF
CDR3 DNA: TGTGCCAGCAGTCCACCACAGGGCGTTGGAACTGAAGCTTTCTTT
J gene: TRBJ1-1
D gene: .
clone size: few
V gene: TRBV27

CDR3 protein: CASSLVDQPQHF
CDR3 DNA: TGTGCCAGCAGCTTAGTAGATCAGCCCCAGCATTTT
J gene: TRBJ1-5
D gene: .
clone size: .
V gene: TRBV7-8